A selection of T cell receptor beta chains follows, all from one sample in a study of blood T cell repertoires in COVID-19. Here immunoSEQ multiplex PCR was the method, and the copy in TCRdb shows in-frame clones only, minus some. The data contain under 130,000 clones, around 90% of them singletons. Sequencing was done on a sample of peripheral blood. The receptors come from an elderly woman in a cohort sampled during active COVID-19. Each CDR3 is given with its conserved first and last residue. The D gene is left open where the match is weak. A clone size is listed for some rows: how often the clone was seen (once, few, many), or a class if it is expanded.

TRBD2	TRBV6-5	-	TRBJ2-2	CASSYGGGAPGELFF	TGTGCCAGCAGTTACGGCGGGGGGGCCCCCGGGGAGCTGTTTTTT
TRBD1	TRBV30	-	TRBJ1-4	CAWARQGREKLFF	TGTGCCTGGGCCCGACAGGGTAGAGAAAAACTGTTTTTT
-	TRBV7-2	-	TRBJ1-1	CASSWRTEAFF	TGTGCCAGCAGCTGGAGGACTGAAGCTTTCTTT
-	TRBV6-1	-	TRBJ1-4	CASSEMGTATNEKLFF	TGTGCCAGCAGTGAAATGGGGACTGCAACTAATGAAAAACTGTTTTTT
-	TRBV5-6	-	TRBJ1-4	CASSLAGFNEKLFF	TGTGCCAGCAGCTTGGCAGGGTTTAATGAAAAACTGTTTTTT
-	TRBV25-1	-	TRBJ1-2	CASTPPGRVYGYTF	TGTGCCAGCACCCCCCCTGGGCGGGTCTATGGCTACACCTTC
-	TRBV5-6	-	TRBJ2-7	CASSLATGSLEQYF	TGTGCCAGCAGCTTGGCTACAGGTTCCCTCGAGCAGTACTTC
TRBD1	TRBV10-1	-	TRBJ2-1	CASSERTGTYNEQFF	TGCGCCAGCAGTGAGCGGACAGGGACCTACAATGAGCAGTTCTTC
TRBD2	TRBV9	-	TRBJ2-1	CASSPWGSGGDGEQFF	TGTGCCAGCAGCCCCTGGGGTAGCGGGGGGGACGGTGAGCAGTTCTTC
-	TRBV28	-	TRBJ1-1	CASILPDRNTEAFF	TGTGCCAGCATCCTCCCGGACAGGAACACTGAAGCTTTCTTT
-	TRBV18	-	TRBJ2-4	CASSRGGEPLAKNIQYF	TGTGCCAGCTCACGCGGAGGGGAACCACTAGCCAAAAACATTCAGTACTTC
TRBD1	TRBV7-2	once	TRBJ1-2	CASSQTQGVFSYGYTF	TGTGCCAGCAGCCAAACACAGGGGGTGTTTAGCTATGGCTACACCTTC
-	TRBV24-1	-	TRBJ2-2	CATSGRGTGELFF	TGTGCCACCAGTGGACGGGGAACCGGGGAGCTGTTTTTT
-	TRBV19	-	TRBJ2-1	CASTSPRTGPYNEQFF	TGTGCCAGTACCAGTCCCCGAACAGGACCCTACAATGAGCAGTTCTTC
-	TRBV3-1/TRBV3-2	-	TRBJ1-1	CASSPSRLSEAFF	TGTGCCAGCAGCCCCTCTAGGTTGTCTGAAGCTTTCTTT
-	TRBV19	-	TRBJ1-3	CASRQTTPISGNTIYF	TGTGCCAGTAGACAAACAACACCCATCTCTGGAAACACCATATATTTT
TRBD2	TRBV5-6	-	TRBJ2-1	CASSPGTSGIYNEQFF	TGTGCCAGCAGCCCCGGGACTAGCGGGATTTACAATGAGCAGTTCTTC
-	TRBV2	-	TRBJ1-2	CASRQLYGYTF	TGTGCCAGCCGACAGCTCTATGGCTACACCTTC
-	TRBV3-1/TRBV3-2	once	TRBJ1-5	CASSDSDSRNQPQHF	TGTGCCAGCAGCGACAGCGACTCGCGCAATCAGCCCCAGCATTTT
TRBD1	TRBV7-8	-	TRBJ2-1	CASSLEGANEQFF	TGTGCCAGCAGCTTAGAGGGGGCCAATGAGCAGTTCTTC